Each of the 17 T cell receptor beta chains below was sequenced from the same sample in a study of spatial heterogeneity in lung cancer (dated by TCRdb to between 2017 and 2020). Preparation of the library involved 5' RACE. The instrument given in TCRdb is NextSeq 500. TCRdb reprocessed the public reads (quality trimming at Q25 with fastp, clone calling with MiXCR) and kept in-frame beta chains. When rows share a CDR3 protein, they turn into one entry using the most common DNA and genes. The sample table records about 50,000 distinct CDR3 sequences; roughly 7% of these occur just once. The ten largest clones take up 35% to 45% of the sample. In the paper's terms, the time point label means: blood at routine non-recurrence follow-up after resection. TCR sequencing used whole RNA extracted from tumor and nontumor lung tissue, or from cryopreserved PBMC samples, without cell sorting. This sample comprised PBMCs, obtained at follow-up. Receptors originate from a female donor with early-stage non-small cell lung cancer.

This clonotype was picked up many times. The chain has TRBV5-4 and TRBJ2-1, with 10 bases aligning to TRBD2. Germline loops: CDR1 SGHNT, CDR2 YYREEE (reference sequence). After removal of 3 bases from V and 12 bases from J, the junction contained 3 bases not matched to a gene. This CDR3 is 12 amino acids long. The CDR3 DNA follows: TGTGCCAGCAGCTCTTTAGCGGGGGGGCAGTTCTTC. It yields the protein CASSSLAGGQFF.

The DNA of the CDR3 is TGTGCCCTTAATGGGAGGGCGGTCAAGGAGCAGTACTTC. Residues: CALNGRAVKEQYF. The chain combines TRBV30 with TRBJ2-7, with 7 bases fitting TRBD2. The CDR3 sequence is 13 residues long. With 8 bases clipped from V and 7 bases from J, the junction kept 14 bases outside the gene matches. Germline values: CDR1 GTSNPN, CDR2 SVGIG (reference sequence).

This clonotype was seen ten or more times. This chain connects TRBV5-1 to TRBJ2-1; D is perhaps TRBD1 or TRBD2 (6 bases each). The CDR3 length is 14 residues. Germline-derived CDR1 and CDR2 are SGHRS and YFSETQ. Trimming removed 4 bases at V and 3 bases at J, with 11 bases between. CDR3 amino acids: CASSRRGDYNEQFF. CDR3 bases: TGCGCCAGCAGCAGGAGGGGGGACTACAATGAGCAGTTCTTC.

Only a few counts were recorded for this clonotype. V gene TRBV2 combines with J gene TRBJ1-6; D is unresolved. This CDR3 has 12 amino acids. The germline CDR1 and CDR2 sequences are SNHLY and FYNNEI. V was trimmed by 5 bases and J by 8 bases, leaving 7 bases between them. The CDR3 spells CASSRGDSPLHF. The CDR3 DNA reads TGTGCCAGCAGTCGGGGTGATTCACCCCTCCACTTT.

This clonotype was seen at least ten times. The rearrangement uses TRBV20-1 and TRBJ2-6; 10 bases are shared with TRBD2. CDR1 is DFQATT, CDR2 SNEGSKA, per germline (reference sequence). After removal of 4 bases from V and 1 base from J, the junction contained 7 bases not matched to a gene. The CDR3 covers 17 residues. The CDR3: CSANPGLAISGANVLTF. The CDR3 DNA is TGCAGTGCTAACCCGGGACTAGCGATTTCTGGGGCCAACGTCCTGACTTTC.

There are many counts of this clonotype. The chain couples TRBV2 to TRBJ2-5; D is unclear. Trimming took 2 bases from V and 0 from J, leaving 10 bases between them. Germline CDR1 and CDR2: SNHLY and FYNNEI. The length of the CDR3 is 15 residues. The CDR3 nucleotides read TGTGCCAGCAGTGAACAGGAGACGTACCAAGAGACCCAGTACTTC. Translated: CASSEQETYQETQYF.

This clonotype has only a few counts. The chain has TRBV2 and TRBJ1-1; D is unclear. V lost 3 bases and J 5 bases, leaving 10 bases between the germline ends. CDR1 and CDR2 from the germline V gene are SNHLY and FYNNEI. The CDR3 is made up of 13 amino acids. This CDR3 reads CASSDLRRTEAFF. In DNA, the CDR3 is TGTGCCAGCAGTGATCTTCGGAGAACTGAAGCTTTCTTT. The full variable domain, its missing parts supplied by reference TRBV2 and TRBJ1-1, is EPEVTQTPSHQVTQMGQEVILRCVPISNHLYFYWYRQILGQKVEFLVSFYNNEISEKSEIFDDQFSVERPDGSNFTLKIRSTKLEDSAMYFCASSDLRRTEAFFGQGTRLTVV.

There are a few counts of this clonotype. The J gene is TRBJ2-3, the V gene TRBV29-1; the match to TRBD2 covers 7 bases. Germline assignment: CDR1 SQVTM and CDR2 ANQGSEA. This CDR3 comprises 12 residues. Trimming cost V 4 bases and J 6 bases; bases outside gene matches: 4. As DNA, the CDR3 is TGCAGCGTTGCGCGGGGGTTCGATACGCAGTATTTT. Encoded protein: CSVARGFDTQYF.

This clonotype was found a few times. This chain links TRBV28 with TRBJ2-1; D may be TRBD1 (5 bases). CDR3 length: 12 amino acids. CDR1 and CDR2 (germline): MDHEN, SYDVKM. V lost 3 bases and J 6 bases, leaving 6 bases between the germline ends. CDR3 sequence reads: CASSFQGNEQFF. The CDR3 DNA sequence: TGTGCCAGCAGTTTCCAGGGCAATGAGCAGTTCTTC.

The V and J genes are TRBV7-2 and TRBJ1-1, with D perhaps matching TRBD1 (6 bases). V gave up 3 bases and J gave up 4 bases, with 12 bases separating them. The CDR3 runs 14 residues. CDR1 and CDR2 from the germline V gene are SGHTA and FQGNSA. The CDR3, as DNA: TGTGCCAGCAGCTTGCAGGGGCTCGGCACTGAAGCTTTCTTT. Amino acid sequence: CASSLQGLGTEAFF.

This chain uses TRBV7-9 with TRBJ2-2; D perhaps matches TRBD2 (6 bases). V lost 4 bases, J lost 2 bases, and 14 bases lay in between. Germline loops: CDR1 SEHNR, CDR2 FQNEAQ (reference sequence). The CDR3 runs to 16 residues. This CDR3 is CASSSPGGANTGELFF. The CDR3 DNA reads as TGTGCCAGCAGCTCCCCCGGCGGGGCTAACACCGGGGAGCTGTTTTTT.

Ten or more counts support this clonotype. CDR3 nucleotide sequence: TGCAGTGCCCTTTCCGGGGGTACCGCTGTGGGCGAGCAGTACTTC. Translating it yields CSALSGGTAVGEQYF. V and J are TRBV20-1 and TRBJ2-7; D is possibly TRBD2 (6 bases). The length of the CDR3 is 15 residues. Germline assignment: CDR1 DFQATT and CDR2 SNEGSKA (reference sequence). The ends were cut back, 6 bases at V and 6 bases at J, with 24 bases in the middle.

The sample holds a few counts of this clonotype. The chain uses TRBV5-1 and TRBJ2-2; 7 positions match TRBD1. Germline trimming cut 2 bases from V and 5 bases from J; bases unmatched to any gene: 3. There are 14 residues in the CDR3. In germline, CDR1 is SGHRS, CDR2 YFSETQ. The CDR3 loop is CASSFTGETGELFF. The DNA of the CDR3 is TGCGCCAGCAGCTTCACAGGGGAAACCGGGGAGCTGTTTTTT.

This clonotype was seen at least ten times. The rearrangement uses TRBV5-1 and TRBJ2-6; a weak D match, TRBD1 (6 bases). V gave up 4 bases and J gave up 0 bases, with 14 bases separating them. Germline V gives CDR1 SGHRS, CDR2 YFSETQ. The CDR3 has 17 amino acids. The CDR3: CASSLGQYLSGANVLTF. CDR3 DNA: TGCGCCAGCAGCCTGGGACAATACCTCTCTGGGGCCAACGTCCTGACTTTC.

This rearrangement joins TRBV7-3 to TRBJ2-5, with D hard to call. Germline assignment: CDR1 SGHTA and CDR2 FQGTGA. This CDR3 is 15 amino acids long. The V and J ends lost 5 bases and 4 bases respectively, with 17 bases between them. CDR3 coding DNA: TGTGCCAGCAGCCCAGACGAGACCGTCGGAGAGACCCAGTACTTC. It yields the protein CASSPDETVGETQYF.

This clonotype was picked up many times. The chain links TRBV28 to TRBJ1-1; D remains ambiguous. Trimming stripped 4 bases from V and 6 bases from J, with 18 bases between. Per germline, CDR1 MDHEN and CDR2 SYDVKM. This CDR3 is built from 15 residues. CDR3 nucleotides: TGTGCCAGCAGTTCTTCCCCTGTGGCCCCAGCTGAAGCTTTCTTT. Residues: CASSSSPVAPAEAFF.

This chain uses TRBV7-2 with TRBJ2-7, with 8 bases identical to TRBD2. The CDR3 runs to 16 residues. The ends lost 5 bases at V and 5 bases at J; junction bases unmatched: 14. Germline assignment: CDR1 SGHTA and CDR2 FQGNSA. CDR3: CASSPPGGARTNEQYF. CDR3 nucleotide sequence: TGTGCCAGCAGCCCTCCCGGGGGGGCGAGGACGAACGAGCAGTACTTC.